This entry lists 20 T cell receptor beta chains sequenced from one sample in a study of blood T cell dynamics during melanoma immunotherapy. The sample's time point: pre-treatment baseline. The repertoire was sequenced with immunoSEQ multiplex PCR; TCRdb's copy has only in-frame clones and lacks some. The table lists 7,000 or so clones, about 80% of them singletons, with over 15% in the top ten. The source material was blood, sampled from a patient treated with checkpoint blockade. These receptors all stem from a human donor with melanoma.

J is TRBJ2-7 and V is TRBV4-1, with TRBD2 matching over 11 bases. In germline, CDR1 is MGHRA, CDR2 YSYEKL. Trimming took 1 base from V and 3 from J; bases not matched to a gene: 11. The length of the CDR3 is 18 residues. The CDR3 DNA follows: TGCGCCAGCAGCCAAGCGGATTTCTTAGCGGGAGGGCACTACGAGCAGTACTTC. Translated: CASSQADFLAGGHYEQYF.

The chain joins TRBV19 to TRBJ2-7; 7 bases agree with TRBD2. The CDR3 consists of 14 residues. The trim removed 4 bases at V and 5 bases at J, leaving 8 bases unmatched. The germline CDR1 and CDR2 sequences are LNHDA and SQIVND (reference sequence). The CDR3 loop reads CASSTLLAIHEQYF. The DNA for the CDR3 is TGTGCCAGTAGTACCCTACTAGCGATCCACGAGCAGTACTTC.

V gene TRBV7-2 combines with J gene TRBJ2-7, with 7 bases aligning to TRBD1. The CDR3 length is 15 residues. After removal of 1 base from V and 3 bases from J, the junction contained 6 bases not matched to a gene. The germline gives CDR1 SGHTA, CDR2 FQGNSA. The CDR3 region has the DNA TGTGCCAGCAGCTTAGAACAGGGGCTTTACTACGAGCAGTACTTC. Translated, it gives CASSLEQGLYYEQYF. Based on the CDR3 plus reference TRBV7-2 and TRBJ2-7, the full variable domain is GAGVSQSPSNKVTEKGKDVELRCDPISGHTALYWYRQSLGQGLEFLIYFQGNSAPDKSGLPSDRFSAERTGGSVSTLTIQRTQQEDSAVYLCASSLEQGLYYEQYFGPGTRLTVT.

The rearrangement joins TRBV9 to TRBJ1-2; 7 nucleotides line up with TRBD1. The V gene's germline CDR1 is SGDLS and CDR2 YYNGEE. Trimming cost V 1 base and J 4 bases; bases outside gene matches: 7. The CDR3 is 15 residues long. The CDR3: CASSVSSGGVYGYTF. Written as DNA, the CDR3 is TGTGCCAGCAGCGTATCCTCAGGGGGAGTCTATGGCTACACCTTC.

V usage is TRBV4-3 and J usage is TRBJ1-2, with TRBD1 matching 8 bases. Losses at the gene ends were 1 base for V and 6 bases for J; bases not matched to a gene: 4. This CDR3 has 14 amino acids. The germline V gene encodes CDR1 LGHNA and CDR2 YSLEER. CDR3 sequence (DNA): TGCGCCAGCAGCCAAGTGGACAGGGAGGATGGCTACACCTTC. Translation: CASSQVDREDGYTF.

For this clone: The sample holds other DNA sequences that translate to the same CDR3. V usage is TRBV6-5 and J usage is TRBJ1-5; 7 bases match TRBD1. Trimming cost V 6 bases and J 7 bases; bases outside gene matches: 3. The CDR3 sequence is 12 residues long. Germline V gene sequence: CDR1 MNHEY, CDR2 SVGAGI. CDR3 coding DNA: TGTGCCAGCAGCTCAGGGGGACAGCCCCAGCATTTT. Its translation is CASSSGGQPQHF.

The chain recombines TRBV5-6 with TRBJ2-1; 11 bases are a match to TRBD2. J was trimmed by 6 bases and V by 0 bases; bases with no gene match: 8. Germline V CDR1 and CDR2: SGHDT, YYEEEE. This CDR3 has 17 amino acids. The CDR3: CASSLGLAGRGINEQFF. The CDR3 DNA is TGTGCCAGCAGCTTGGGACTAGCGGGAAGGGGTATCAATGAGCAGTTCTTC.

The V and J genes are TRBV13 and TRBJ2-7; D is unresolved. This CDR3 spans 14 amino acids. The V gene's germline CDR1 is PRHDT and CDR2 FYEKMQ (reference sequence). Trimming pared 0 bases from V and 1 base from J, leaving 7 bases between. The CDR3 nucleotides are TGTGCCAGCAGCTTAGGCCCCGTTTCCTACGAGCAGTACTTC. This sequence encodes CASSLGPVSYEQYF.

This clone turned up a few times. The chain recombines TRBV6-6 with TRBJ2-7, with a weak D call TRBD2 (6 bases). This CDR3 comprises 16 residues. Trimming took off 6 bases at V and 3 bases at J, with 21 bases between the two ends. Germline-derived CDR1 and CDR2 are MNHNY and SVGAGI (reference sequence). The CDR3, as DNA: TGTGCCAGCAGGAATCATGATCAGGGAGGACACTACGAGCAGTACTTC. Amino acid sequence: CASRNHDQGGHYEQYF.

The V call is TRBV10-3, the J call TRBJ1-2; D not resolved. This CDR3 region has 12 residues. V shed 5 bases and J shed 5 bases, with 9 bases lying between them. Germline CDR1 reads ENHRY; CDR2 reads SYGVKD. For the CDR3, the DNA is TGTGCCATCAGTACAGATGCTTATGGCTACACCTTC. This codes for CAISTDAYGYTF.

This clone was seen a few times. DNA for the CDR3: TGTGCCTGGAGTGTGGCCCTGAACACTGAAGCTTTCTTT. This gives the protein CAWSVALNTEAFF. The chain carries TRBV30 and TRBJ1-1; D is undetermined. This CDR3 comprises 13 residues. V dropped 0 bases and J dropped 0 bases, with 5 bases sitting between them. Germline V gene lookup returns CDR1 GTSNPN and CDR2 SVGIG (reference sequence). Full variable domain (remainder filled in from reference TRBV30 and TRBJ1-1): SQTIHQWPATLVQPVGSPLSLECTVEGTSNPNLYWYRQAAGRGLQLLFYSVGIGQISSEVPQNLSASRPQDRQFILSSKKLLLSDSGFYLCAWSVALNTEAFFGQGTRLTVV.

This chain connects TRBV6-6 to TRBJ2-7; 9 nucleotides line up with TRBD2. Germline CDR1 is MNHNY and CDR2 is SVGAGI (reference sequence). CDR3 length: 15 amino acids. Trimming took 6 bases from V and 2 from J; bases not matched to a gene: 8. The CDR3: CASRGTSGLAYEQYF. CDR3 nucleotide sequence: TGTGCCAGCAGGGGAACTAGCGGGCTAGCCTACGAGCAGTACTTC.

The chain carries TRBV9 and TRBJ1-2; D gene unclear. CDR3 length: 16 amino acids. Trimming stripped 0 bases from V and 4 bases from J, with 16 bases between. The germline V gene encodes CDR1 SGDLS and CDR2 YYNGEE. In DNA, the CDR3 is TGTGCCAGCAGCGTAGGAGGCAGACATATCACCTATGGCTACACCTTC. Its protein is CASSVGGRHITYGYTF.

The chain links TRBV5-5 to TRBJ1-4; TRBD1 matches at 8 bases. From germline, CDR1 is SGHKS and CDR2 YYEKEE (reference sequence). The CDR3 totals 16 residues. Germline trimming cut 4 bases from V and 4 bases from J; bases unmatched to any gene: 9. CDR3 DNA sequence: TGTGCCAGCAGCAGAACAGGGGGGAACTTTAATGAAAAACTGTTTTTT. Amino acids: CASSRTGGNFNEKLFF.

The chain combines TRBV29-1 with TRBJ1-1, with 9 bases that match TRBD1. Germline CDR1 and CDR2: SQVTM and ANQGSEA. The CDR3 spans 19 residues. V trimming: 1 base; J trimming: 0 bases; junction bases outside the gene matches: 15. The CDR3 region has the DNA TGCAGCGTTGAAGGTTATACAGGGGGCCTCTACCACATGAACACTGAAGCTTTCTTT. This codes for CSVEGYTGGLYHMNTEAFF.

This chain joins TRBV5-8 and TRBJ1-4; D remains unclear. The CDR3 totals 13 residues. Germline CDR1 SGHTS, CDR2 YDEGEE. Trimming cost V 7 bases and J 2 bases, with 9 bases left between them. The CDR3, as DNA: TGTGCCAGCCCCCCTAGTACTAATGAAAAACTGTTTTTT. It codes for CASPPSTNEKLFF.

The CDR3 DNA sequence: TGTGCCAGCAGCTTAGGGGGCGGACAGGGGCTCTACAATGAGCAGTTCTTC. It encodes CASSLGGGQGLYNEQFF. The chain links TRBV11-3 to TRBJ2-1, with 9 bases that match TRBD1. J gave up 3 bases and V 1 base, and 7 bases lay outside the gene matches. The CDR3 runs 17 residues. Germline CDR1 SGHNT, CDR2 YENEEA.

The chain uses TRBV20-1 and TRBJ2-1; D ambiguous. The germline V and J ends were trimmed by 6 bases and 5 bases, with 5 bases remaining between them. Germline CDR1 DFQATT, CDR2 SNEGSKA (reference sequence). The CDR3 totals 10 residues. The CDR3 protein is CSASDNEQFF. The CDR3 nucleotides read TGCAGTGCCTCTGACAATGAGCAGTTCTTC.

This clone came up once. The chain employs TRBV5-6 and TRBJ2-6; D gene unclear. Germline V gene lookup returns CDR1 SGHDT and CDR2 YYEEEE. This CDR3 has 13 residues. Trimming pared 2 bases from V and 1 base from J, leaving 1 base between. The CDR3 nucleotides are TGTGCCAGCAGCTTTTCTGGGGCCAACGTCCTGACTTTC. Residues: CASSFSGANVLTF.

V is TRBV5-6 and J is TRBJ1-1; D possibly corresponds to TRBD1 (5 bases). This CDR3 has 15 amino acids. V shed 0 bases and J shed 6 bases, with 15 bases lying between them. Germline assignment: CDR1 SGHDT and CDR2 YYEEEE. The chain's CDR3 is CASSLDRPAVPEAFF. DNA for the CDR3: TGTGCCAGCAGCTTGGACAGGCCTGCTGTCCCTGAAGCTTTCTTT.